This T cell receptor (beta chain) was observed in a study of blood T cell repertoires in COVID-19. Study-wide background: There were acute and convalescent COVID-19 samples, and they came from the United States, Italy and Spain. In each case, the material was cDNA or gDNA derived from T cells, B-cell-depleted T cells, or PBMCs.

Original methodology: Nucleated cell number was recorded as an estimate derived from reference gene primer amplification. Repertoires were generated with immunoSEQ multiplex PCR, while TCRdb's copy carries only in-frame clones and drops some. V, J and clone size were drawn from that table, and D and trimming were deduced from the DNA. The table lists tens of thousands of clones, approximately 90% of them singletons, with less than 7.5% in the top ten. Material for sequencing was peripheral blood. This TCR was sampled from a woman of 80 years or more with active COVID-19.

The CDR3 loop is CASRFPGISGFGYTF. The CDR3 bases are TGTGCCAGCAGGTTCCCCGGAATTTCCGGGTTCGGCTACACCTTC. V gene TRBV28 combines with J gene TRBJ1-2; D ambiguous. Trimming stripped 6 bases from V and 8 bases from J, with 22 bases between. The CDR3 is made up of 15 amino acids. Germline V gene data show CDR1 as MDHEN and CDR2 as SYDVKM.